This TCR beta chain was identified during a study of beta chain features in type 1 diabetes. Study-wide points: HLA influence on TCRB rearrangement stayed unresolved here. Among all four CD4+ subsets, Type 1 diabetes patients had TCRB CDR3s that were moderately but significantly shorter.

CDR3 length: 15 residues. The germline gives CDR1 ENHRY, CDR2 SYGVKD. V dropped 11 bases and J dropped 5; count of bases not matched to a gene: 13. A remark on this clone: Its matching antigen is unknown.

Sorted populations all exceeded 95% purity. Expressed TCRB transcripts were sequenced because the isolated RNA had all been reverse transcribed beforehand. Only in-frame clones appear in the TCRdb table, and some are missing; sequencing was by immunoSEQ multiplex PCR. The sample holds roughly 220,000 clones, about a sixth seen once. The V and J genes are TRBV10-3 and TRBJ2-1; TRBD2 matches 9 bases. Sequences were obtained from naive CD4+ T cells from blood. The TCR sequence derives from a man in his thirties or forties with type 1 diabetes. The DNA for the CDR3 is TGTGCCTCAGATCTGGGGCTAGCGGGAAACAATGAGCAGTTCTTC. It yields the protein CASDLGLAGNNEQFF.